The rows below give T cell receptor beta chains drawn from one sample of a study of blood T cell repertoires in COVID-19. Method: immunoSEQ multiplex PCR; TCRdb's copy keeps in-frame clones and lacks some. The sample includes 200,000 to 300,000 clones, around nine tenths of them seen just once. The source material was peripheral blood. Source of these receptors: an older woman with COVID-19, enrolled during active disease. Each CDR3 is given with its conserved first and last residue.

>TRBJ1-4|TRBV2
CASSEGQPNEKLFF
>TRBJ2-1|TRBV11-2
CASSLLAGVGYNEQFF
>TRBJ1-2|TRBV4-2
CASSQDRSYGYTF
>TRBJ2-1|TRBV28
CASSLRGLAGVNEQFF
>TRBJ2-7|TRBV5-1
CASGGTGGYEQYF
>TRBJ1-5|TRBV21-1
CATRGGEGQPQHF
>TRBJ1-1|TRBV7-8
CASSWDRGTEAFF
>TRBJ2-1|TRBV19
CASSTSRGSNEQFF
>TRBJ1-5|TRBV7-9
CASSSGTGGFRNQPQHF
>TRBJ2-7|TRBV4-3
CASSQGMGQGWEQYF
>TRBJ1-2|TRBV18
CASSPKQENGYTF
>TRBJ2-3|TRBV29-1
CSVEGLAPTADTQYF
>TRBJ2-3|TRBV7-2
CASSRKTGGMGEGRNTQYF
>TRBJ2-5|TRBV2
CASNKGQGQETQYF
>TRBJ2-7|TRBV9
CASSVSGGSVEQYF
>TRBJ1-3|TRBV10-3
CAISRQEGNTIYF
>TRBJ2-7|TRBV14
CASSSQAGVGREQYF
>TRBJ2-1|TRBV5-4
CASSVVGSGDFNEQFF
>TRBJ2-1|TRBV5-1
CASSLGASGGNEQFF
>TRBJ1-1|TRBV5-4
CASSLAGLGGTEAFF
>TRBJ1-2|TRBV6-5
CASSYGPNYGYTF
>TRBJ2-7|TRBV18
CASSPTGTSGAGRAQYF
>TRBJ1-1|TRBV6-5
CASRRTVVTEAFF
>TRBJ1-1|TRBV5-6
CASSLRVNTEAFF
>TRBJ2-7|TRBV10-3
CAISGIQPSGSYEQYF
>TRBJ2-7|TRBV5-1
CASSLAGLAGRTYEQYF
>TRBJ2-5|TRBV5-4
CASSLARGGWTEGETQYF
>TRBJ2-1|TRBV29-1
CSVGSLERTSGNEQFF
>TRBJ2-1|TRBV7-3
CASSLTFLAGGPRDEQFF
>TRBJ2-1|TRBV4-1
CASSQRGGFNEQFF
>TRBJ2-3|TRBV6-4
CASKQGARTDTQYF
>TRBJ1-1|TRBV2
CASSRGGNTEAFF
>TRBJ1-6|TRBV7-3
CASSLNAGSNSPLHF
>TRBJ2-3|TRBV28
CASSSTLVRSTDTQYF
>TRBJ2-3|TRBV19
CASRIGTGSDTQYF
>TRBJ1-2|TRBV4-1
CASSQVQGPYGYTF
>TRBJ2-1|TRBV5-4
CASSLGGLAGDNEQFF
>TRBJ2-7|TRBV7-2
CASSLLAGGQTYEQYF
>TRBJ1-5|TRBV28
CASSLVYQPQHF
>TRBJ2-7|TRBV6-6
CASSTSRAPPYEQYF
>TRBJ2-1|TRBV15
CATSRDLAGREQFF
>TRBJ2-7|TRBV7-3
CASSSGQGVEQYF
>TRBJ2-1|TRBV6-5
CASTRTSGSYEQFF
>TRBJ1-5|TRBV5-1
CASSLVGREDQPQHF
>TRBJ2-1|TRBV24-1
CATSDSWTGTYNEQFF
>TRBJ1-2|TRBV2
CASSEGTGYGYTF
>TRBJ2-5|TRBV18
CASSPQYQETQYF
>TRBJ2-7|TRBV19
CASSIGLTYEQYF
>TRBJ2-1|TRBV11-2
CASSSGTWASGSGQFF
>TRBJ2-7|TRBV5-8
CASSSDRRYEQYF
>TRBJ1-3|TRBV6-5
CASSYRGGSGNTIYF
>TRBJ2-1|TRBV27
CASSYRGNEQFF
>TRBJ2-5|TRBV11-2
CASSSRSSDRGSPTTQYF
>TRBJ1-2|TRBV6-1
CASSEELGSRVDGYTF
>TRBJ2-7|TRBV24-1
CATSDRGLAGGRGEQYF
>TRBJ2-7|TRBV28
CASSSHQGWNEQYF
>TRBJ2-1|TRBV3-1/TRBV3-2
CASSPSRGEGYNEQFF
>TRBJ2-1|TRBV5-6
CASILAGGLYNEQFF
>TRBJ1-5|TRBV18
CASSPPWSTGDQPQHF